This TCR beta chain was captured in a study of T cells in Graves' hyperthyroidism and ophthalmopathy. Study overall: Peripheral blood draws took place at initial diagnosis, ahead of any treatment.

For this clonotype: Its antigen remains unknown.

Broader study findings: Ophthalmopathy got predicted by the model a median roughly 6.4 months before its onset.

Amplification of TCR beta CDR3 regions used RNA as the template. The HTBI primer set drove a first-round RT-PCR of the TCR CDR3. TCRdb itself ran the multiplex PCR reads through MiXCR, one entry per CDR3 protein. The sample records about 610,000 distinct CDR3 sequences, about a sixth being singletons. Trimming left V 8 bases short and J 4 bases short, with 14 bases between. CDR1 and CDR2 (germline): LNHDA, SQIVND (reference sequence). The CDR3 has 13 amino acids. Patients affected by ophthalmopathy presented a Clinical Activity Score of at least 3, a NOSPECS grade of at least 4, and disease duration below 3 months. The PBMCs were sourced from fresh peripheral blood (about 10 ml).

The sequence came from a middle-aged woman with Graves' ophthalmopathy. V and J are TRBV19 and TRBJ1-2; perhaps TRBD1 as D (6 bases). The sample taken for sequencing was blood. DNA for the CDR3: TGTGCCAGTCGGCCAATAGGGGGCTATGGCTACACCTTC. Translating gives CASRPIGGYGYTF.